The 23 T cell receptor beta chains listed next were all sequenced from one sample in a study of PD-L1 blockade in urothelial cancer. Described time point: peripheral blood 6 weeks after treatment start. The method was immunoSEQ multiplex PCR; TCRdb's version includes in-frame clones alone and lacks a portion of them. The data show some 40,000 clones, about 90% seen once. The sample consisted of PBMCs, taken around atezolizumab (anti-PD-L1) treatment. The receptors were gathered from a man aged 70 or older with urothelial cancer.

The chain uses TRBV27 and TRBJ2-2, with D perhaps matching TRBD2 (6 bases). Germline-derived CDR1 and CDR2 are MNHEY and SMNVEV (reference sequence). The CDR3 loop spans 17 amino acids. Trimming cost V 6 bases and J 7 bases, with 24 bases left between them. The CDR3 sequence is CASSKRGLSSGSGELFF. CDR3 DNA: TGTGCCAGCAGCAAACGGGGACTTTCTTCTGGGAGCGGGGAGCTGTTTTTT.

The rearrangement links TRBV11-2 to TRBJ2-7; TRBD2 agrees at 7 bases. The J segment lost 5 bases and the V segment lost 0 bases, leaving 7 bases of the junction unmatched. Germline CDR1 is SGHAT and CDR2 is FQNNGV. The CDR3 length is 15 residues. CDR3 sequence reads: CASSLEGRVGNEQYF. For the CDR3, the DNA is TGTGCCAGCAGCTTAGAGGGGAGGGTGGGCAACGAGCAGTACTTC.

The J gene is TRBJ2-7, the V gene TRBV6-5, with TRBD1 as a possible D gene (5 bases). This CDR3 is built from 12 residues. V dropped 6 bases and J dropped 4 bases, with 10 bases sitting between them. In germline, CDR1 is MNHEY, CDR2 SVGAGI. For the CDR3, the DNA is TGTGCCAGCAGCCGTGACAGATACGAGCAGTACTTC. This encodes CASSRDRYEQYF.

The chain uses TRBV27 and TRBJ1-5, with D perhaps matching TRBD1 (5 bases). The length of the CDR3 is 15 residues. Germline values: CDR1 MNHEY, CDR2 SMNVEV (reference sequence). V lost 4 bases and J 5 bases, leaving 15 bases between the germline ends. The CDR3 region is CASSSLEGRHQPQHF. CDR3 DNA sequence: TGTGCCAGCAGTTCCCTGGAGGGGCGCCATCAGCCCCAGCATTTT.

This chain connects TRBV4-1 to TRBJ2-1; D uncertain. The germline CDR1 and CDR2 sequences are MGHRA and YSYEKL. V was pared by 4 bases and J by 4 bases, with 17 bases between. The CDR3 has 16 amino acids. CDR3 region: CASSPQERLTYNEQFF. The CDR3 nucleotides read TGCGCCAGCAGCCCACAAGAGAGGTTAACTTACAATGAGCAGTTCTTC.

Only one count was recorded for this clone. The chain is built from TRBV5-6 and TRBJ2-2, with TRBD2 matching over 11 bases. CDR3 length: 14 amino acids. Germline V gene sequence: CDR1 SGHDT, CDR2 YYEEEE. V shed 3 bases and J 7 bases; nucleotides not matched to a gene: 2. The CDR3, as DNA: TGTGCCAGCAGCTCTAGCGGGAGGAGCGGGGAGCTGTTTTTT. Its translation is CASSSSGRSGELFF.

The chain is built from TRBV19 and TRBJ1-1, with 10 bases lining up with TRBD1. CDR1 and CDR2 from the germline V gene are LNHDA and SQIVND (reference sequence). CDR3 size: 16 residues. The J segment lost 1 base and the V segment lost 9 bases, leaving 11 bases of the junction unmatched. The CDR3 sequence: CASRTTGGAGNTEAFF. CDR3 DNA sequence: TGTGCCAGCAGAACGACAGGGGGCGCGGGGAACACTGAAGCTTTCTTT.

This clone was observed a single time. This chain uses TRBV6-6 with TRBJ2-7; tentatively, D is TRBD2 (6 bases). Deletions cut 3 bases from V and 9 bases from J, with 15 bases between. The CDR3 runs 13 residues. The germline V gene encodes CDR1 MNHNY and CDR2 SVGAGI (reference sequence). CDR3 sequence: CASSYSRRAGQYF. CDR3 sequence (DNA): TGTGCCAGCAGTTATTCGAGGAGGGCTGGGCAGTACTTC.

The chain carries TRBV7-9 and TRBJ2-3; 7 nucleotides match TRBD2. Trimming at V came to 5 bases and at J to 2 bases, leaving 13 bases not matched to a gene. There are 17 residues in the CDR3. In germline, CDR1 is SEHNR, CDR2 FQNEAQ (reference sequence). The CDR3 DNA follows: TGTGCCAGCAGCCCCCTGATAGGACTAGAGTCCACAGATACGCAGTATTTT. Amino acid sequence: CASSPLIGLESTDTQYF.

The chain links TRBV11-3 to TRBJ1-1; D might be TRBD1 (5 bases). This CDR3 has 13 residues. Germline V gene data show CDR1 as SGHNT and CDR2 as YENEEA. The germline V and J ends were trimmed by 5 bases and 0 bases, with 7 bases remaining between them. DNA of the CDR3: TGTGCCAGCAGCCAGGGAATGAACACTGAAGCTTTCTTT. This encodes CASSQGMNTEAFF.

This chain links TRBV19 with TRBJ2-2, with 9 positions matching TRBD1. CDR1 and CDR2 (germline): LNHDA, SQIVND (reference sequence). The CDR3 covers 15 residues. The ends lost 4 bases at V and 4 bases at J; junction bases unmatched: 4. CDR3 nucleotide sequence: TGTGCCAGTAGTACCCGGGACAGGGTCACCGGGGAGCTGTTTTTT. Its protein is CASSTRDRVTGELFF.

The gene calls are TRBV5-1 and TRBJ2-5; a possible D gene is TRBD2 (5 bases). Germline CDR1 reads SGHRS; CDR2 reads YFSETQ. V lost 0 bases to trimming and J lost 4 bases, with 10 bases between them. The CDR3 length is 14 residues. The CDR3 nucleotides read TGCGCCAGCAGCTTGGCGGGAAATCGAGAGACCCAGTACTTC. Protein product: CASSLAGNRETQYF.

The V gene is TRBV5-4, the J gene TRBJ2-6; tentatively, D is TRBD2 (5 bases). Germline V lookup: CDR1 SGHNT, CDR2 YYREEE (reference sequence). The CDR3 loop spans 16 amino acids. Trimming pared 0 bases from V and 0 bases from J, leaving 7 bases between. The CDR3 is CASSLDAGSGANVLTF. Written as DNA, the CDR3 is TGTGCCAGCAGCTTGGATGCGGGCTCTGGGGCCAACGTCCTGACTTTC.

The CDR3 DNA sequence: TGCGCCAGCAGTCAGAAAGATACGCAGTATTTT. It specifies CASSQKDTQYF. The chain is built from TRBV5-1 and TRBJ2-3; D gene uncertain. The CDR3 totals 11 residues. The V end lost 5 bases, the J end lost 5 bases, and 6 bases lay between the germline ends. Looked up from germline, CDR1 is SGHRS and CDR2 is YFSETQ.

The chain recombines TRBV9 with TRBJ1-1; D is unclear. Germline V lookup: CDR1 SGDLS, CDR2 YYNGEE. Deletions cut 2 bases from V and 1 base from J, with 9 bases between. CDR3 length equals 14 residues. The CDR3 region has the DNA TGTGCCAGCAGCGTGCTTTCTACGAACACTGAAGCTTTCTTT. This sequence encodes CASSVLSTNTEAFF.

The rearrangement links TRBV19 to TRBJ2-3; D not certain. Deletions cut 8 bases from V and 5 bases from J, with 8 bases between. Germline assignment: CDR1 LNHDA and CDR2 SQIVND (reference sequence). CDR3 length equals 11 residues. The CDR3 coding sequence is TGTGCCAGTGGGCTAAGAGATACGCAGTATTTT. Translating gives CASGLRDTQYF. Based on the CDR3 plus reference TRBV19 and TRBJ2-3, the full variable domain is DGGITQSPKYLFRKEGQNVTLSCEQNLNHDAMYWYRQDPGQGLRLIYYSQIVNDFQKGDIAEGYSVSREKKESFPLTVTSAQKNPTAFYLCASGLRDTQYFGPGTRLTVL.

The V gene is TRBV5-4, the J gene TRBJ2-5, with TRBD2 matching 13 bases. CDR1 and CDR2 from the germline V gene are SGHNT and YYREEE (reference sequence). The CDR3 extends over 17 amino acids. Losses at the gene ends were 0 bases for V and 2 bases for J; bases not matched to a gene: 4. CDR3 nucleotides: TGTGCCAGCAGCTTGGTAACTAGCGGGAGGGGGCAAGAGACCCAGTACTTC. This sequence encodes CASSLVTSGRGQETQYF.

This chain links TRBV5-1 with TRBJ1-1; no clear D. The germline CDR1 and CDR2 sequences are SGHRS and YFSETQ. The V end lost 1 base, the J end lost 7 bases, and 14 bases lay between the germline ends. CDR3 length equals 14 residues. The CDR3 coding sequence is TGCGCCAGCAGCTTGTCTGGGGAGTTCGTTGAAGCTTTCTTT. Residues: CASSLSGEFVEAFF.

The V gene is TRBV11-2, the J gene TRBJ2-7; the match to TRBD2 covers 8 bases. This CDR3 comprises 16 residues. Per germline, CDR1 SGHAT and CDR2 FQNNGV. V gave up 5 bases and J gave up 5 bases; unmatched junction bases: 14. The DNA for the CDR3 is TGTGCCAGCAGCCAGCGAAGCGGGAGCTCTCTTGACGAGCAGTACTTC. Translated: CASSQRSGSSLDEQYF. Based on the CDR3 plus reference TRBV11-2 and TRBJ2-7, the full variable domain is EAGVAQSPRYKIIEKRQSVAFWCNPISGHATLYWYQQILGQGPKLLIQFQNNGVVDDSQLPKDRFSAERLKGVDSTLKIQPAKLEDSAVYLCASSQRSGSSLDEQYFGPGTRLTVT.

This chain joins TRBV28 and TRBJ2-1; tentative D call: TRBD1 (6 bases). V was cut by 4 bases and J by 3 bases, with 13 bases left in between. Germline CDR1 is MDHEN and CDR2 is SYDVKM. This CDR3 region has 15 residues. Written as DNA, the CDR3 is TGTGCCAGCAGTTCTCAGGGGTTCCGCTACAATGAGCAGTTCTTC. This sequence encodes CASSSQGFRYNEQFF.

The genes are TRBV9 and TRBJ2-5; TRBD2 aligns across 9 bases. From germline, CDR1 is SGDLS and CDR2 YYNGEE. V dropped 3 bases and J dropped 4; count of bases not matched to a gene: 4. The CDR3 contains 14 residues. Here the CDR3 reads CASSGAGGGETQYF. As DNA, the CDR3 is TGTGCCAGCAGCGGAGCGGGAGGAGGAGAGACCCAGTACTTC.

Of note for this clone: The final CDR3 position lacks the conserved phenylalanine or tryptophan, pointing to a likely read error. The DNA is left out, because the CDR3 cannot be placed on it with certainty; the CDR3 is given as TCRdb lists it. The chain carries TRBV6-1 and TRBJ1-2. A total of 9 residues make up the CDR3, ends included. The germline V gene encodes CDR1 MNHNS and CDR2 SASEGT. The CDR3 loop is CASSEVPIS.

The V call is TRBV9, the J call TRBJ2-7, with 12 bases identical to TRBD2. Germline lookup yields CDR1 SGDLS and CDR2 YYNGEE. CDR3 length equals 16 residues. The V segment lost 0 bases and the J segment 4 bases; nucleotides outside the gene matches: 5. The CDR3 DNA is TGTGCCAGCAGCGTAGCTTCGACTAGCGGGAGATACGAGCAGTACTTC. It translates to CASSVASTSGRYEQYF.